The next 26 T cell receptor beta chains were all read from a single sample in a study of T-cell reconstitution after alpha-beta-depleted transplantation in children. Construction of the TCRbeta library involved unique molecular identifiers. TCRdb itself ran the PCR reads through MiXCR, one entry per CDR3 protein. The sample has over 150,000 distinct CDR3 sequences; less than 15% are singletons. Material: PBMCs from the stem cell graft donor, obtained from the stem cell graft. These receptors were obtained from a human donor who donated a stem cell graft to a child with acute lymphoblastic leukemia.

Many counts were recorded for this clonotype. The J gene is TRBJ2-1, the V gene TRBV6-5; 10 bases align to TRBD1. This CDR3 is 16 amino acids long. The trim removed 4 bases at V and 8 bases at J, leaving 11 bases unmatched. Germline CDR1 reads MNHEY; CDR2 reads SVGAGI. In DNA form, the CDR3 reads TGTGCCAGCAGTTTCTCCGGGACAGGGGTTGTTCATGAGCAGTTCTTC. It encodes CASSFSGTGVVHEQFF.

V and J are TRBV7-8 and TRBJ1-5; D uncertain. There are 14 residues in the CDR3. CDR1 SGHVS and CDR2 FQNEAQ come from the germline V gene. V lost 1 base to trimming and J lost 3 bases, with 7 bases between them. This CDR3 is CASSLGRINQPQHF. Written as DNA, the CDR3 is TGTGCCAGCAGCTTAGGACGGATCAATCAGCCCCAGCATTTT.

The sample holds many counts of this clonotype. J is TRBJ2-1 and V is TRBV4-1; TRBD2 matches at 9 bases. The junction had 7 bases not matched to a gene; V was cut back by 0 bases and J by 7 bases. Germline V gene lookup returns CDR1 MGHRA and CDR2 YSYEKL. The CDR3 has 16 residues. The CDR3 DNA reads as TGCGCCAGCAGCCAAGATGAAGCGGGAGGAGGGAATGAGCAGTTCTTC. The encoded protein is CASSQDEAGGGNEQFF.

This clonotype occurred many times. This chain uses TRBV6-5 with TRBJ2-1; TRBD1 is a possible D gene (6 bases). Germline-derived CDR1 and CDR2 are MNHEY and SVGAGI. V was clipped by 2 bases and J by 14 bases, with 13 bases between them. The CDR3 totals 12 residues. CDR3 residues: CASSYNRVEKFF. As DNA, the CDR3 is TGTGCCAGCAGTTACAACAGGGTAGAAAAGTTCTTC.

The chain couples TRBV11-3 to TRBJ2-7; 9 bases fit TRBD1. V dropped 4 bases and J dropped 5; count of bases not matched to a gene: 9. Germline CDR1 SGHNT, CDR2 YENEEA. The CDR3 spans 15 residues. CDR3: CASSSLGQGDNEQYF. CDR3 sequence (DNA): TGTGCCAGCAGCTCCTTGGGACAGGGAGACAACGAGCAGTACTTC. Filled out from reference TRBV11-3 and TRBJ2-7, the complete variable domain reads EAGVVQSPRYKIIEKKQPVAFWCNPISGHNTLYWYLQNLGQGPELLIRYENEEAVDDSQLPKDRFSAERLKGVDSTLKIQPAELGDSAVYLCASSSLGQGDNEQYFGPGTRLTVT.

This clonotype was observed many times. The V call is TRBV20-1, the J call TRBJ1-5; 9 nucleotides agree with TRBD1. After removal of 1 base from V and 2 bases from J, the junction contained 0 bases not matched to a gene. From germline, CDR1 is DFQATT and CDR2 SNEGSKA (reference sequence). This CDR3 contains 14 residues. CDR3 nucleotides: TGCAGTGCTAGAGGGGACAGGGGCAATCAGCCCCAGCATTTT. Encoded protein: CSARGDRGNQPQHF.

This clonotype was seen ten or more times. J is TRBJ2-3 and V is TRBV4-1, with 7 positions matching TRBD2. With V trimmed by 2 bases and J by 8 bases, 4 bases remained unmatched. Germline CDR1 is MGHRA and CDR2 is YSYEKL. This CDR3 is built from 13 residues. The CDR3 region is CASSQIIAGTQYF. The CDR3 nucleotides are TGCGCCAGCAGCCAAATTATAGCGGGTACGCAGTATTTT.

This clonotype was counted many times. The rearrangement joins TRBV6-1 to TRBJ2-1; TRBD2 agrees at 9 bases. Germline values: CDR1 MNHNS, CDR2 SASEGT. CDR3 length equals 15 residues. V was pared by 8 bases and J by 3 bases, with 8 bases of the junction left unmatched. The CDR3 nucleotides read TGTGCCAGCTGGACTAGCGCCTACGACTACAATGAGCAGTTCTTC. Residues: CASWTSAYDYNEQFF.

Regarding this clonotype: A single base separates this from a much larger clone, so it may be a read error. The gene calls are TRBV20-1 and TRBJ2-5; 8 bases map to TRBD2. Trimming removed 0 bases from V and 2 bases from J; junction bases left unmatched: 14. Germline-derived CDR1 and CDR2 are DFQATT and SNEGSKA (reference sequence). The CDR3 sequence is 18 residues long. The CDR3, as DNA: TGCAGTGCTAGAGATGTTTTAAGGCGGGGGGAACCTCAAGAGACCCAGTACTTC. This translates into CSARDVLRRGEPQETQYF.

This clonotype showed up many times. The rearrangement uses TRBV5-1 and TRBJ2-5; D gene uncertain. With 1 base removed from V and 3 bases from J, the gap between germline ends came to 10 bases. Germline CDR1 SGHRS, CDR2 YFSETQ. The CDR3 contains 14 residues. This CDR3 is CASSLTHVKETQYF. Here the CDR3 DNA reads TGCGCCAGCAGCTTGACACACGTTAAAGAGACCCAGTACTTC. The variable domain in full, completed from reference TRBV5-1 and TRBJ2-5, reads KAGVTQTPRYLIKTRGQQVTLSCSPISGHRSVSWYQQTPGQGLQFLFEYFSETQRNKGNFPGRFSGRQFSNSRSEMNVSTLELGDSALYLCASSLTHVKETQYFGPGTRLLVL.

This clonotype was recorded many times. The J gene is TRBJ2-5, the V gene TRBV20-1; 9 bases fit TRBD2. The CDR3 has 15 residues. Germline trimming cut 2 bases from V and 1 base from J; bases unmatched to any gene: 5. Germline CDR1 is DFQATT and CDR2 is SNEGSKA (reference sequence). This chain's CDR3 is CSARRPSGAQETQYF. As DNA, the CDR3 is TGCAGTGCTAGACGGCCTAGCGGGGCCCAAGAGACCCAGTACTTC.

Notes on this clonotype: It may be a read error: a sequence one base away is much more abundant. The V call is TRBV20-1, the J call TRBJ2-1, with 11 bases matching TRBD2. The CDR3 has 15 amino acids. Germline V gene sequence: CDR1 DFQATT, CDR2 SNEGSKA (reference sequence). The V and J ends lost 4 bases and 7 bases, in that order; junction bases with no gene match: 9. CDR3 amino acids: CSATDTSGSVNEQFF. The DNA of the CDR3 is TGCAGTGCTACAGATACTAGCGGGAGTGTAAATGAGCAGTTCTTC.

This clonotype was recorded many times. This chain connects TRBV5-1 to TRBJ2-5; the match to TRBD2 covers 11 bases. The V gene's germline CDR1 is SGHRS and CDR2 YFSETQ. The CDR3 length is 16 residues. V shed 4 bases and J 1 base; nucleotides not matched to a gene: 6. DNA of the CDR3: TGCGCCAGCAGCAGAGGACTAGCGGGTTTCCAAGAGACCCAGTACTTC. It translates to CASSRGLAGFQETQYF.

There are many counts of this clonotype. The genes are TRBV5-1 and TRBJ2-1; 13 nucleotides line up with TRBD2. From germline, CDR1 is SGHRS and CDR2 YFSETQ. The junction had 4 bases not matched to a gene; V was cut back by 0 bases and J by 10 bases. This CDR3 comprises 15 residues. In DNA, the CDR3 is TGCGCCAGCAGCTTGGCACTAGCGGGAGGGGGAGAGCAGTTCTTC. Translation gives CASSLALAGGGEQFF.

This clonotype was seen many times. The genes are TRBV25-1 and TRBJ2-7, with 15 bases fitting TRBD2. The CDR3 is 20 amino acids. Trimming removed 5 bases from V and 0 bases from J; junction bases left unmatched: 14. Germline V gene data show CDR1 as MGHDK and CDR2 as SYGVNS. The CDR3 sequence is CASSPDRDRGLAGGSYEQYF. CDR3 in DNA: TGTGCCAGCAGTCCTGATAGGGACAGGGGACTAGCGGGAGGCTCCTACGAGCAGTACTTC.

This clonotype has at least ten counts. The chain recombines TRBV10-3 with TRBJ2-7; D call uncertain. With 4 bases removed from V and 7 bases from J, the gap between germline ends came to 11 bases. CDR3 length: 12 amino acids. Germline V lookup: CDR1 ENHRY, CDR2 SYGVKD. The CDR3 DNA is TGTGCCATCAGTGGCTCTTTGGAGGAGCAGTACTTC. It specifies CAISGSLEEQYF.

This clonotype showed up many times. The V gene is TRBV5-5, the J gene TRBJ2-1; D perhaps matches TRBD2 (5 bases). CDR3 length: 16 residues. Germline V lookup: CDR1 SGHKS, CDR2 YYEKEE (reference sequence). The germline V and J ends were trimmed by 0 bases and 4 bases, with 14 bases remaining between them. CDR3 in amino acids: CASSLEVGSFYNEQFF. The CDR3 DNA reads as TGTGCCAGCAGCTTGGAGGTTGGGAGTTTTTACAATGAGCAGTTCTTC.

The CDR3, as DNA: TGTGCCAGCAGCCGTGGAGGGAGTTCGAACACCGGGGAGCTGTTTTTT. Its translation is CASSRGGSSNTGELFF. V gene TRBV5-4 combines with J gene TRBJ2-2; the D gene is possibly TRBD2 (6 bases). The V end was cut by 4 bases, the J end by 0 bases, with 13 bases between. The CDR3 covers 16 residues. The V gene's germline CDR1 is SGHNT and CDR2 YYREEE (reference sequence).

In the case of this clonotype: A much larger clone differs from this one at a single base, so this may be a read error. DNA of the CDR3: TGTGCCAGCGGTTTTGGTGTGTTTAGCGGGGCCACAGATACGCAGTATTTT. Translating gives CASGFGVFSGATDTQYF. The rearrangement uses TRBV12-3 or TRBV12-4 and TRBJ2-3; 8 bases map to TRBD2. CDR3 length: 17 residues.

This clonotype was observed a few times. In nucleotides, the CDR3 is TGCAGGGCTGCGGCGGACCCGGAAATATACAATGAGCAGTTCTTC. It specifies CRAAADPEIYNEQFF. V is TRBV20-1 and J is TRBJ2-1, with unresolved D. This CDR3 spans 15 amino acids. Germline V gene data show CDR1 as DFQATT and CDR2 as SNEGSKA (reference sequence).

The sample holds many counts of this clonotype. The rearrangement links TRBV24-1 to TRBJ1-2, with D unresolved. CDR1 and CDR2 from the germline V gene are KGHDR and SFDVKD. Trimming removed 2 bases from V and 1 base from J, with 10 bases in between. The CDR3 is made up of 15 amino acids. The DNA for the CDR3 is TGTGCCACCAGTGATTCCAAGCGCCTTAACTATGGCTACACCTTC. Translated: CATSDSKRLNYGYTF.

The gene calls are TRBV5-1 and TRBJ2-7, with 10 bases aligning to TRBD1. Germline V gene sequence: CDR1 SGHRS, CDR2 YFSETQ. J gave up 0 bases and V 4 bases, and 4 bases lay outside the gene matches. The CDR3 extends over 15 amino acids. CDR3 protein: CASSLTGGSSYEQYF. The CDR3 DNA reads as TGCGCCAGCAGCCTGACAGGGGGCTCCTCCTACGAGCAGTACTTC.

Ten or more counts support this clonotype. The chain joins TRBV5-1 to TRBJ2-2; D unclear. Germline V lookup: CDR1 SGHRS, CDR2 YFSETQ. The CDR3 has 14 residues. V lost 1 base and J 1 base, leaving 5 bases between the germline ends. CDR3 DNA sequence: TGCGCCAGCAGCTTGCCCATGAACACCGGGGAGCTGTTTTTT. It is translated as CASSLPMNTGELFF.

As for this clonotype: The junction departs from germline at one end; a sequencing error may be responsible. The rearrangement joins TRBV2 to TRBJ1-3, with a possible D match to TRBD1 (5 bases). This CDR3 is 16 amino acids long. Germline lookup yields CDR1 SNHLY and CDR2 FYNNEI. The CDR3 region has the DNA TGTGTCAGCAGTGAAACGCGACAGTCGAAGGGAAACACCATATATTTT. Residues: CVSSETRQSKGNTIYF.

This clonotype was seen ten or more times. The CDR3 here is CASSLGTSGGQDTQYF. The CDR3 bases are TGCGCCAGCAGCTTGGGGACTAGCGGAGGCCAAGATACGCAGTATTTT. The V call is TRBV5-1, the J call TRBJ2-3, with TRBD2 identical over 10 bases. The length of the CDR3 is 16 residues. The germline gives CDR1 SGHRS, CDR2 YFSETQ. The V gene end was trimmed by 0 bases and the J gene end by 5 bases; junction bases not matched to a gene: 6.

J is TRBJ2-3 and V is TRBV12-3 or TRBV12-4; D gene unclear. The CDR3 extends over 15 amino acids. Trimming cost V 6 bases and J 1 base, with 14 bases left between them. CDR3 bases: TGTGCCAGCAGGTGGCCAGCCTCCTGCACAGATACGCAGTATTTT. Translating it yields CASRWPASCTDTQYF.